The TCR beta chain under discussion was sequenced for a study of identical twins. This CDR3 is 12 amino acids long. In germline, CDR1 is SGHRS, CDR2 YFSETQ. Losses at the gene ends were 3 bases for V and 8 bases for J; bases not matched to a gene: 1. Healthy Caucasians made up all donors. This clonotype was counted between two and nine times. Its target is unknown. Study results and caveats: In cord blood, abundant beta clonotypes had fewer insertions; memory showed no trend. Out-of-frame alpha sequences common to twins exhibited an excess of low generation probability.

TCRdb reanalysed the 5' RACE reads using MiXCR and keeps one entry per CDR3 protein. Among some 660,000 distinct CDR3 sequences listed, 8.6% were seen once. These data were also filed under a second study, of yellow fever vaccine responses in identical twins.

Material for sequencing was PBMCs. V and J are TRBV5-1 and TRBJ1-1; 10 bases fit TRBD1. The sequence was collected from a woman aged 18-29 years in good health. This chain's CDR3 is CASSSGQGEAFF. The CDR3 coding sequence is TGCGCCAGCAGCTCGGGACAGGGGGAAGCTTTCTTT.